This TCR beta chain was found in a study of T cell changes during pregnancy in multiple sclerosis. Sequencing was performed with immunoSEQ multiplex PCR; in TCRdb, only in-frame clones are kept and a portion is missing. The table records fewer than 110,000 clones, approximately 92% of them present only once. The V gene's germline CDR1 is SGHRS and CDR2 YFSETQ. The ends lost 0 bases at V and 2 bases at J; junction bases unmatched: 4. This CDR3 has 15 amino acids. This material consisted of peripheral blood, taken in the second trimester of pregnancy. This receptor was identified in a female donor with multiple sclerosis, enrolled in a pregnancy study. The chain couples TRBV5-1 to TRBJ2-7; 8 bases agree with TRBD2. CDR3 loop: CASSLETSGAYEQYF. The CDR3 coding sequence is TGCGCCAGCAGCTTGGAAACTAGCGGAGCCTACGAGCAGTACTTC.